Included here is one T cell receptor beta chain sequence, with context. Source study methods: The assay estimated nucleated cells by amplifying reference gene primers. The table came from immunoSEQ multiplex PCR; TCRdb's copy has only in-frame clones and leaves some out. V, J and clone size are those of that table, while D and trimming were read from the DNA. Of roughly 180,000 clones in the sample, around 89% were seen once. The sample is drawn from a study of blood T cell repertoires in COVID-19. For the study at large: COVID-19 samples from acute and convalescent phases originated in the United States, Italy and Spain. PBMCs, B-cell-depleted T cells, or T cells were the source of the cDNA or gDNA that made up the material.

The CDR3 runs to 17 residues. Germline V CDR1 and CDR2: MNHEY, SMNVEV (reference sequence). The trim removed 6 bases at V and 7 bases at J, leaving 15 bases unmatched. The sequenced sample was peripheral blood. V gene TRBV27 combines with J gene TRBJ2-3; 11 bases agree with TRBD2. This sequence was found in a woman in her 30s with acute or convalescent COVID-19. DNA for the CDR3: TGTGCCAGCAGCCCCAATATAGCGGGAGGGCCGTTTTATACGCAGTATTTT. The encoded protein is CASSPNIAGGPFYTQYF.